This TCR beta chain stems from a study of blood T cell repertoires in COVID-19. Across the whole study: There were acute and convalescent COVID-19 samples, and they came from the United States, Italy and Spain. In each case, the material was cDNA or gDNA derived from T cells, B-cell-depleted T cells, or PBMCs.

TCRdb's table, derived via immunoSEQ multiplex PCR, lists solely in-frame clones and lacks some. The sample records hundreds of thousands of clones, approximately 87% being singletons. Those who participated ranged in age from about 18 to 95 years and resided in about two dozen US areas. Participants' reported clinical history set cohort assignment. The sequenced material came from PBMCs or T cells enriched from blood (not recorded which). The source is a woman aged 45 to 65 who had recovered from COVID-19.

DNA of the CDR3: TGCGCCAGCAGCAATACAGGGGATGAGCAGTTCTTC. Its protein is CASSNTGDEQFF. The chain combines TRBV5-1 with TRBJ2-1, with 7 bases lining up with TRBD1. V trimming: 4 bases; J trimming: 8 bases; junction bases outside the gene matches: 3. The CDR3 length is 12 residues. Germline CDR1 SGHRS, CDR2 YFSETQ.